This T cell receptor (delta chain) is drawn from a study of gamma-delta chains in newborns, infants, children. Study-wide background: Microbial exposure reportedly drives polyclonal innate γδ T cell expansion after birth.

The CDR3 sequence is 21 residues long. With V trimmed by 0 bases and J by 1 base, 8 bases remained unmatched. Germline V CDR1 and CDR2: GEAIGNYY, EKD. This clone counts as medium-sized (0.01 to 0.1%). TCRdb re-called the reads through CATT. The table includes some 4,100 delta-chain clones, around 0.56% detected once. The source is a child who was a newborn, infant or young child, either healthy, febrile or measles-vaccinated (not recorded which). The chain combines TRDV2 with TRDJ3, with 13 bases lining up with TRDD3. Sequenced input: blood. CDR3 protein: CACDTVLGDTRRSWDTRQMFF. The DNA of the CDR3 is TGTGCCTGTGACACCGTACTGGGGGATACGCGAAGGTCCTGGGACACCCGACAGATGTTTTTC.